The clone carrying this T cell receptor (beta chain) came up a few times. The antigen is unknown. Oncomine TCR Beta short-read sequencing was applied to DNA from cultured CD4+ T cells. Cultured CD4+ T cells were the source of extracted genomic DNA. TCRdb re-called the PCR reads with MiXCR, one entry per CDR3 protein. Of under 9,500 distinct CDR3 sequences in the sample, 73% were seen once. The CDR3 has 13 residues. The V end was cut by 5 bases, the J end by 6 bases, with 12 bases between. Per the germline V gene, CDR1 is SEHNR and CDR2 is FQNEAQ (reference sequence). Treatment meaning: roughly 11-day PBMC culture with coronavirus spike peptide pools or control peptides (ViraFEST assay). The sample comes from a study of vaccination and CD4 T cells after COVID-19. Study in general: In the convalescent cohort, there were six males and four females, two of them Hispanic. At a median around 92 days (range 35 to 161) after diagnosis, post-COVID samples were drawn.

The TCR was taken from a human donor who had recovered from COVID-19. Sequenced material: CD4+ T cells from blood, cultured in vitro. This chain links TRBV7-9 with TRBJ2-3, with no clear D. This chain's CDR3 is CASSTPPGDTQYF. The CDR3 DNA sequence: TGTGCCAGCAGCACACCCCCCGGGGATACGCAGTATTTT.